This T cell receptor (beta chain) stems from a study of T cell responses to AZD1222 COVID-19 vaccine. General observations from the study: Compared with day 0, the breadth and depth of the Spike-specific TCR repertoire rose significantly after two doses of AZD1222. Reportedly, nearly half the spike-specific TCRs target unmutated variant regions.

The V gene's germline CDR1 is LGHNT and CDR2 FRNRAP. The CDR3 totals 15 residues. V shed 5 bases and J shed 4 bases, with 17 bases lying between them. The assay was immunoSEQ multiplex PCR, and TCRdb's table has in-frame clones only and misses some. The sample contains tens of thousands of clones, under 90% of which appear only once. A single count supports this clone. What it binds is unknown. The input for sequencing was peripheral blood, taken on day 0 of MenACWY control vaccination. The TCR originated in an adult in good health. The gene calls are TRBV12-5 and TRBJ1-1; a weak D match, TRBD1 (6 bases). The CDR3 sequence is CASGPGGGHGTEAFF. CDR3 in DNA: TGTGCTAGTGGTCCCGGGGGGGGGCACGGCACTGAAGCTTTCTTT.